This entry lists 20 T cell receptor beta chains sequenced from one sample in a study of blood T cell repertoires in COVID-19. Measured with immunoSEQ multiplex PCR; TCRdb has only the in-frame clones, and not every one. Among roughly 150,000 clones listed, about 83% were seen once. The sequenced sample was peripheral blood. The receptors here all came from a man between 65 and 79 years old who had recovered from COVID-19.

This chain joins TRBV10-2 and TRBJ2-7; TRBD2 is a possible D gene (6 bases). This CDR3 has 13 residues. V was trimmed by 7 bases and J by 3 bases, leaving 13 bases between them. CDR1 WSHSY and CDR2 SAAADI come from the germline V gene. The CDR3 loop is CASTRDSGYEQYF. The CDR3 DNA is TGCGCCAGCACGAGGGACTCCGGCTACGAGCAGTACTTC.

This rearrangement joins TRBV10-2 to TRBJ2-3; a possible D gene is TRBD2 (6 bases). The CDR3 has 14 amino acids. Trimming pared 8 bases from V and 1 base from J, leaving 13 bases between. The germline V gene encodes CDR1 WSHSY and CDR2 SAAADI. For the CDR3, the DNA is TGCGCCAGCCAAGGACTACCTCGCACAGATACGCAGTATTTT. Its protein is CASQGLPRTDTQYF.

The chain combines TRBV19 with TRBJ2-7; the match to TRBD1 covers 10 bases. The trim removed 5 bases at V and 3 bases at J, leaving 7 bases unmatched. There are 15 residues in the CDR3. Germline V lookup: CDR1 LNHDA, CDR2 SQIVND (reference sequence). CDR3 sequence (DNA): TGTGCCAGTAGTGCAGCCGGGACAGGGGACTACGAGCAGTACTTC. Translated: CASSAAGTGDYEQYF.

V is TRBV5-4 and J is TRBJ1-1; 7 bases are a match to TRBD1. Trimming removed 1 base from V and 4 bases from J; junction bases left unmatched: 13. Per germline, CDR1 SGHNT and CDR2 YYREEE (reference sequence). CDR3 length: 17 amino acids. The CDR3 DNA follows: TGTGCCAGCAGCTTGCCGGGACAGCCTCCGCGGAGCACTGAAGCTTTCTTT. Protein: CASSLPGQPPRSTEAFF. Based on the CDR3 plus reference TRBV5-4 and TRBJ1-1, the full variable domain is ETGVTQSPTHLIKTRGQQVTLRCSSQSGHNTVSWYQQALGQGPQFIFQYYREEENGRGNFPPRFSGLQFPNYSSELNVNALELDDSALYLCASSLPGQPPRSTEAFFGQGTRLTVV.

The chain recombines TRBV9 with TRBJ2-7; 10 bases align to TRBD2. The CDR3 contains 17 residues. Germline V lookup: CDR1 SGDLS, CDR2 YYNGEE. Trimming removed 0 bases from V and 2 bases from J; junction bases left unmatched: 8. The chain's CDR3 is CASSVGNSGRLAYEQYF. The CDR3 DNA is TGTGCCAGCAGCGTAGGAAATAGCGGGAGGCTAGCCTACGAGCAGTACTTC. Full variable domain (missing parts from reference TRBV9 and TRBJ2-7): DSGVTQTPKHLITATGQRVTLRCSPRSGDLSVYWYQQSLDQGLQFLIQYYNGEERAKGNILERFSAQQFPDLHSELNLSSLELGDSALYFCASSVGNSGRLAYEQYFGPGTRLTVT.

The genes are TRBV5-5 and TRBJ2-5; a possible D gene is TRBD2 (6 bases). The CDR3 is made up of 15 amino acids. V was pared by 4 bases and J by 1 base, with 14 bases between. Germline loops: CDR1 SGHKS, CDR2 YYEKEE (reference sequence). CDR3 nucleotide sequence: TGTGCCAGCAGCCCCGGGACTTTATCCCAAGAGACCCAGTACTTC. Translation: CASSPGTLSQETQYF.

This chain uses TRBV27 with TRBJ2-7; 10 nucleotides agree with TRBD1. The CDR3 extends over 16 amino acids. V gave up 0 bases and J gave up 1 base; unmatched junction bases: 3. Looked up from germline, CDR1 is MNHEY and CDR2 is SMNVEV (reference sequence). The CDR3 protein is CASSLSGTGVSYEQYF. CDR3 DNA: TGTGCCAGCAGTTTATCGGGGACAGGGGTATCCTACGAGCAGTACTTC.

The DNA for the CDR3 is TGTGCCAGCGGCGTGAGGGTCGAAGCTTTCTTT. Translated, it gives CASGVRVEAFF. The rearrangement joins TRBV13 to TRBJ1-1; D remains ambiguous. This CDR3 is 11 amino acids long. The V and J ends lost 8 bases and 8 bases respectively, with 12 bases between them. Germline loops: CDR1 PRHDT, CDR2 FYEKMQ (reference sequence).

V is TRBV7-2 and J is TRBJ1-2; D perhaps matches TRBD1 (6 bases). CDR1 and CDR2 from the germline V gene are SGHTA and FQGNSA. V shed 2 bases and J shed 4 bases, with 14 bases lying between them. This CDR3 is built from 15 residues. CDR3 coding DNA: TGTGCCAGCAGCTTATTCGCAGGGGATACCTATGGCTACACCTTC. This gives the protein CASSLFAGDTYGYTF.

This clone has a single count. J is TRBJ2-1 and V is TRBV6-4; possible D gene TRBD2, 5 bases. Trimming shortened V by 6 bases and J by 4 bases, and 16 bases separated the two germline ends. From germline, CDR1 is MRHNA and CDR2 SNTAGT. CDR3 size: 15 residues. The CDR3 DNA reads as TGTGCCAGCAGCCTAAGCGGAGAATTTTACAATGAGCAGTTCTTC. Translating it yields CASSLSGEFYNEQFF.

There are a few counts of this clone. The rearrangement links TRBV6-6 to TRBJ1-1; no definite D call. Looked up from germline, CDR1 is MNHNY and CDR2 is SVGAGI (reference sequence). The germline V and J ends were trimmed by 5 bases and 0 bases, with 7 bases remaining between them. This CDR3 contains 13 residues. The DNA for the CDR3 is TGTGCCAGCAGTCAGAACATGAACACTGAAGCTTTCTTT. It is translated as CASSQNMNTEAFF.

This rearrangement joins TRBV21-1 to TRBJ2-7; TRBD1, the table's D call, lacks a check against the DNA. TRBV21-1 is a pseudogene segment. The CDR3 is 16 amino acids. DNA of the CDR3: TGTGCCAGCAGCAAATGCCGTCGTCAGGGGTTCTACGAGCAGTACTTC. Protein product: CASSKCRRQGFYEQYF.

V gene TRBV10-3 combines with J gene TRBJ1-4; maybe TRBD1 (5 bases). CDR3 length equals 14 residues. V was clipped by 6 bases and J by 4 bases, with 12 bases between them. Germline loops: CDR1 ENHRY, CDR2 SYGVKD. CDR3 in amino acids: CAISRVSGNEKLFF. In nucleotides, the CDR3 is TGTGCCATCAGCAGGGTATCCGGTAATGAAAAACTGTTTTTT.

This chain joins TRBV4-1 and TRBJ2-1; the D gene is possibly TRBD2 (6 bases). V was trimmed by 3 bases and J by 12 bases, leaving 21 bases between them. Germline-derived CDR1 and CDR2 are MGHRA and YSYEKL. This CDR3 spans 15 amino acids. CDR3 nucleotide sequence: TGCGCCAGCAGCCAGAAGGGTGGTTCCGGGACTTGGCAGTTCTTC. Residues: CASSQKGGSGTWQFF.

The chain is built from TRBV4-1 and TRBJ2-1; TRBD2 matches at 8 bases. The trim removed 1 base at V and 7 bases at J, leaving 6 bases unmatched. Germline assignment: CDR1 MGHRA and CDR2 YSYEKL. CDR3 length: 15 amino acids. The DNA for the CDR3 is TGCGCCAGCAGCCAAGGGTCGGGAGGGTGGAATGAGCAGTTCTTC. Amino acid sequence: CASSQGSGGWNEQFF.

The chain links TRBV3-1 (or the pseudogene TRBV3-2) to TRBJ1-5; D unresolved. Germline V gives CDR1 LGHDT, CDR2 YNNKEL (reference sequence). This CDR3 is 14 amino acids long. Trimming pared 3 bases from V and 2 bases from J, leaving 8 bases between. The CDR3 protein is CASSHNGGNQPQHF. DNA for the CDR3: TGTGCCAGCAGCCATAACGGGGGCAATCAGCCCCAGCATTTT.

The genes are TRBV5-6 and TRBJ1-1, with TRBD1 as a possible D gene (5 bases). Per the germline V gene, CDR1 is SGHDT and CDR2 is YYEEEE. This CDR3 has 16 residues. V was trimmed by 2 bases and J by 1 base, leaving 15 bases between them. The CDR3 bases are TGTGCCAGCAGCTTAGCCGGGACTAAATCGAACACTGAAGCTTTCTTT. Amino acid sequence: CASSLAGTKSNTEAFF.

The genes are TRBV6-5 and TRBJ1-1, with no clear D. CDR1 is MNHEY, CDR2 SVGAGI, per germline. This CDR3 comprises 13 residues. Trimming pared 11 bases from V and 1 base from J, leaving 14 bases between. In DNA, the CDR3 is TGTGCCGCTACGTTCGAAAGGAACACTGAAGCTTTCTTT. This encodes CAATFERNTEAFF.

The chain carries TRBV27 and TRBJ1-2, with TRBD1 matching over 7 bases. This CDR3 region has 16 residues. Looked up from germline, CDR1 is MNHEY and CDR2 is SMNVEV (reference sequence). Unmatched junction bases numbered 12, after V lost 6 bases and J lost 2 bases. The chain's CDR3 is CASSRITGVLNYGYTF. In nucleotides, the CDR3 is TGTGCCAGCAGCCGAATTACAGGGGTCTTAAACTATGGCTACACCTTC.

This clone was seen just once. The rearrangement uses TRBV6-5 and TRBJ2-7; 14 bases agree with TRBD2. Germline values: CDR1 MNHEY, CDR2 SVGAGI. The V gene end was trimmed by 6 bases and the J gene end by 3 bases; junction bases not matched to a gene: 4. The CDR3 is made up of 15 amino acids. Here the CDR3 DNA reads TGTGCCAGCAGCACCGGGACTAGCGGGAGCTACGAGCAGTACTTC. Translating it yields CASSTGTSGSYEQYF.